This T cell receptor beta chain appears in the sequencing data of a study of T-cell memory formation after mild COVID-19. Overall study: TCR clusters were largely donor specific.

Study findings and constraints: Among contracting clones, CD4+ were mainly CM/EM and CD8+ enriched in EMRA. Within pre-infection memory, some responding clones were found, suggesting cross-reactive memory joined.

The CDR3 is 15 residues long. Trimming shortened V by 2 bases and J by 10 bases, and 18 bases separated the two germline ends. Germline V gives CDR1 MNHEY, CDR2 SVGAGI. TCR alpha and TCR beta cDNA libraries carrying sample barcodes and UMIs came from 5'RACE with constant-segment primers. TCRdb fed the 5' RACE reads into MiXCR, producing one record per CDR3 protein. This table holds roughly 340,000 distinct CDR3 sequences, approximately 15% found once. This clonotype was seen a few times. The antigen remains undetermined. The origin of this receptor is a man between 18 and 35 years old who had mild COVID-19 (a few samples of this study predate the infection). Cell type and time point are not known. What was sequenced was PBMCs or a T cell subset sorted from them (not recorded which). The rearrangement joins TRBV6-5 to TRBJ2-1; possibly TRBD1 for D (5 bases). Written as DNA, the CDR3 is TGTGCCAGCAGTTACGACGACAGTAGTCTCGTGGAGCAGTTCTTC. This codes for CASSYDDSSLVEQFF.